This is a list of T cell receptor beta chains from one sample in a study of blood T cell repertoires in COVID-19. Generated by immunoSEQ multiplex PCR, the TCRdb table keeps only in-frame clones and is missing some. This sample has about 70,000 clones, with roughly four fifths found just once. The sample taken for sequencing was peripheral blood. The source of these receptors is an elderly woman with acute or convalescent COVID-19. Both conserved end residues are part of each CDR3. Each record gives: clone size, V gene, J gene, D gene, CDR3 DNA, CDR3 protein. A D gene is named only where the DNA matches it firmly. Clone size is stated in some rows and not others, as once, few, many or a class when expanded.

NA	TRBV7-9	TRBJ2-5	NA	TGTGCCAGCAATACCATGGGAGCCCAAGAGACCCAGTACTTC	CASNTMGAQETQYF
NA	TRBV5-1	TRBJ2-7	NA	TGCGCCAGCAGCTTGGGCCCGGAGGTGAACGAGCAGTACTTC	CASSLGPEVNEQYF
NA	TRBV5-6	TRBJ1-3	TRBD1	TGTGCCAGCAGTCGACAGGGGCGAATCTCTGGAAACACCATATATTTT	CASSRQGRISGNTIYF
NA	TRBV6-5	TRBJ2-7	TRBD2	TGTGCCAGCAGTACCCGACTAGCGGTCTACGAGCAGTACTTC	CASSTRLAVYEQYF
NA	TRBV7-9	TRBJ2-6	TRBD1	TGTGCCAGCACTCCGAGAGGACAGGGGGCAAGTGGGGCCAACGTCCTGACTTTC	CASTPRGQGASGANVLTF
NA	TRBV10-3	TRBJ2-2	NA	TGTGCCATCAGTGATTCAGTGTGGGAGCTGTTTTTT	CAISDSVWELFF
few	TRBV19	TRBJ1-5	NA	TGTGCCAGTAGTATAAGGGGGTTAGGAGATCAGCCCCAGCATTTT	CASSIRGLGDQPQHF
NA	TRBV7-6	TRBJ2-6	NA	TGTGCCAGCAGCCTAGTTAGCTCTGGGGCCAACGTCCTGACTTTC	CASSLVSSGANVLTF
NA	TRBV19	TRBJ1-2	TRBD1	TGTGCCAGTAGTACAACGGACAGGGGTAAAGCTAACTATGGCTACACCTTC	CASSTTDRGKANYGYTF
NA	TRBV18	TRBJ1-2	TRBD1	TGTGCCAGCTCACCCTCAGGGGGCTATGGCTACACCTTC	CASSPSGGYGYTF
NA	TRBV11-2	TRBJ2-7	NA	TGTGCCAGCAGCTTAGGTGGTGGACATTCTTACGAGCAGTACTTC	CASSLGGGHSYEQYF
NA	TRBV5-4	TRBJ1-1	TRBD1	TGTGCCAGCAGCTTGGCGACAGGGGTGAACACTGAAGCTTTCTTT	CASSLATGVNTEAFF
NA	TRBV3-1/TRBV3-2	TRBJ1-4	NA	TGTGCCAGCAGACCGTGGGGTTTGGGCAGGGAACCCGAAAAACTGTTTTTT	CASRPWGLGREPEKLFF
NA	TRBV7-3	TRBJ2-3	TRBD2	TGTGCCAGCAGCTTAACTCTAGCGGGGTCGAGGTATTTT	CASSLTLAGSRYF
NA	TRBV12-3/TRBV12-4	TRBJ1-4	NA	TGTGCCAGCAGTTCCCCCGCCGGGAAACTGTTTTTT	CASSSPAGKLFF
NA	TRBV2	TRBJ1-6	NA	TGTGCCAGCAGCCAGCGGGGCTATAATTCACCCCTCCACTTT	CASSQRGYNSPLHF
NA	TRBV6-5	TRBJ2-7	TRBD1	TGTGCCAGCATCGGACCGGGACAGGCATTGGAGCAGTACTTC	CASIGPGQALEQYF
NA	TRBV18	TRBJ2-5	NA	TGTGCCAGCTCACCAGCAGGTCAAGAGACCCAGTACTTC	CASSPAGQETQYF
NA	TRBV6-1	TRBJ1-5	TRBD1	TGTGCCAGCAGTGAAGGACAGGGTTATGTGCAGCCCCAGCATTTT	CASSEGQGYVQPQHF
NA	TRBV4-1	TRBJ1-1	TRBD1	TGCGCCAGCAGCCCAGGACAGGGATCGGTGACTGAAGCTTTCTTT	CASSPGQGSVTEAFF
few	TRBV10-3	TRBJ2-1	TRBD1	TGTGCCATCAGTGGCGGGACAGGCAATGAGCAGTTCTTC	CAISGGTGNEQFF
NA	TRBV12-5	TRBJ1-6	NA	TGTGCTAGTGGTTTAGGGGTGACGGTTTCACCCCTCCACTTT	CASGLGVTVSPLHF
NA	TRBV2	TRBJ1-5	TRBD1	TGTGCCAGCAGTCGAGGACAGGGCCAGCCCCAGCATTTT	CASSRGQGQPQHF
NA	TRBV3-1/TRBV3-2	TRBJ1-1	TRBD1	TGTGCCAGCAGCCCCACAGGGGGCCAGTCTGAAGCTTTCTTT	CASSPTGGQSEAFF
few	TRBV27	TRBJ2-3	NA	TGTGCCAGCCTGGTGAGTGCGGGAACAGATACGCAGTATTTT	CASLVSAGTDTQYF
NA	TRBV20-1	TRBJ1-1	NA	TGCAGTGCCAGGACAACTGAAGCTTTCTTT	CSARTTEAFF
NA	TRBV19	TRBJ2-5	TRBD1	TGTGCCACCGGACAGGGAGAGACCCAGTACTTC	CATGQGETQYF
NA	TRBV10-1	TRBJ2-3	TRBD1	TGCGCCAGCAGCCAGGCCGGGACAGGGGGCGCTTGGACAGATACGCAGTATTTT	CASSQAGTGGAWTDTQYF
NA	TRBV5-1	TRBJ1-4	NA	TGCGCCAGCAGCCGTCGACAGGAGTCTAATGAAAAACTGTTTTTT	CASSRRQESNEKLFF
NA	TRBV2	TRBJ2-3	NA	TGTGCCAGCAGGGCGATGGAGGCGAGCACAGATACGCAGTATTTT	CASRAMEASTDTQYF
NA	TRBV11-3	TRBJ2-3	NA	TGTGCCAGCAGCCCACAGGGCAAACACACAGATACGCAGTATTTT	CASSPQGKHTDTQYF
NA	TRBV5-6	TRBJ1-1	NA	TGTGCCAGCAGCTTGGCTACCACTGAAGCTTTCTTT	CASSLATTEAFF
NA	TRBV9	TRBJ2-1	TRBD2	TGTGCCAGCAGCGCTAGGCGGGGGAATGAGCAGTTCTTC	CASSARRGNEQFF
NA	TRBV25-1	TRBJ2-5	NA	TGTGCCAGCAAGTCTTCGGGAGAGACCCAGTACTTC	CASKSSGETQYF
NA	TRBV5-1	TRBJ2-2	TRBD1	TGCGCCAGCAAGGGAGACAGGGTAACCGGGGAGCTGTTTTTT	CASKGDRVTGELFF